What follows are 18 T cell receptor beta chains derived from one specimen sequenced in a study of siplizumab effects on memory and regulatory T cells. Assay used: immunoSEQ multiplex PCR; TCRdb lists only in-frame clones, some missing. Here the sample spans about 48,000 clones, roughly 90% being singletons. Input material: naive CD8+ T cells sorted from blood. The receptors derive from a human donor in good health.

This clone was found a few times. The chain has TRBV6-4 and TRBJ2-7; D may be TRBD1 (6 bases). Germline V lookup: CDR1 MRHNA, CDR2 SNTAGT. V gave up 9 bases and J gave up 4 bases, with 13 bases separating them. The CDR3 runs to 12 residues. CDR3 sequence (DNA): TGTGCCAGGGCGGACAGATTATACGAGCAGTACTTC. This gives the protein CARADRLYEQYF.

The CDR3 coding sequence is TGTGCCAGCAGCTGGGGACAGAATAGCAATCAGCCCCAGCATTTT. This sequence encodes CASSWGQNSNQPQHF. The chain is built from TRBV11-2 and TRBJ1-5, with 7 bases fitting TRBD1. The CDR3 totals 15 residues. V lost 4 bases, J lost 0 bases, and 3 bases stayed unmatched. CDR1 and CDR2 from the germline V gene are SGHAT and FQNNGV.

The CDR3 bases are TGTGCCAGCAGCCAAGATATGGGACAGGGCTTTGGGGGTATCTACGAGCAGTACTTC. Its translation: CASSQDMGQGFGGIYEQYF. The V gene is TRBV14, the J gene TRBJ2-7, with 9 bases lining up with TRBD1. V trimming: 0 bases; J trimming: 3 bases; junction bases outside the gene matches: 15. The CDR3 consists of 19 residues. The V gene's germline CDR1 is SGHDN and CDR2 FVKESK.

J is TRBJ1-1 and V is TRBV6-1; D not resolved. The CDR3 has 14 amino acids. Trimming cost V 2 bases and J 0 bases, with 7 bases left between them. Germline V gene data show CDR1 as MNHNS and CDR2 as SASEGT. The CDR3 DNA reads TGTGCCAGCAGTGAATTAGGCCTGAACACTGAAGCTTTCTTT. It codes for CASSELGLNTEAFF.

The chain carries TRBV11-2 and TRBJ2-5, with 13 bases aligning to TRBD2. Unmatched junction bases numbered 6, after V lost 6 bases and J lost 5 bases. The CDR3 is made up of 15 amino acids. CDR1 SGHAT and CDR2 FQNNGV come from the germline V gene. CDR3 amino acids: CASSWTSGRDETQYF. CDR3 nucleotides: TGTGCCAGCAGTTGGACTAGCGGGAGAGATGAGACCCAGTACTTC.

This clone came up a few times. The CDR3 loop is CASRTESSYGYTF. CDR3 coding DNA: TGCGCCAGCCGAACAGAATCCTCCTATGGCTACACCTTC. The rearrangement uses TRBV5-1 and TRBJ1-2, with no clear D. The CDR3 extends over 13 amino acids. The V end lost 7 bases, the J end lost 4 bases, and 14 bases lay between the germline ends. Germline CDR1 is SGHRS and CDR2 is YFSETQ.

CDR3 sequence (DNA): TGTGCCACCAGCAGTTCTTTCCTCCACGAATCCTACAATGAGCAGTTCTTC. Translating it yields CATSSSFLHESYNEQFF. The chain carries TRBV15 and TRBJ2-1; D is unresolved. Between the trimmed V and J ends, which lost 3 bases and 1 base, there was a span of 16 bases. Germline assignment: CDR1 LNHNV and CDR2 YYDKDF (reference sequence). This CDR3 is 17 amino acids long.

The chain is built from TRBV19 and TRBJ1-5; D is ambiguous. Germline lookup yields CDR1 LNHDA and CDR2 SQIVND (reference sequence). V gave up 4 bases and J gave up 3 bases, with 19 bases separating them. CDR3 length: 17 amino acids. CDR3 bases: TGTGCCAGTAGTACGCCCGGGCTTTCGTCGTACAATCAGCCCCAGCATTTT. It is translated as CASSTPGLSSYNQPQHF.

This clone came up a few times. The rearrangement links TRBV15 to TRBJ1-5; 7 bases are shared with TRBD1. The CDR3 loop spans 16 amino acids. Germline CDR1 reads LNHNV; CDR2 reads YYDKDF (reference sequence). V was clipped by 1 base and J by 4 bases; unmatched bases: 7. The CDR3 DNA follows: TGTGCCACCAGCAGAGCCTTCGACAGGGATAATCAGCCCCAGCATTTT. Translation gives CATSRAFDRDNQPQHF. The variable domain in full, completed from reference TRBV15 and TRBJ1-5, reads DAMVIQNPRYQVTQFGKPVTLSCSQTLNHNVMYWYQQKSSQAPKLLFHYYDKDFNNEADTPDNFQSRRPNTSFCFLDIRSPGLGDTAMYLCATSRAFDRDNQPQHFGDGTRLSIL.

V gene TRBV10-3 combines with J gene TRBJ1-1; 9 nucleotides line up with TRBD1. The CDR3 runs 14 residues. The germline gives CDR1 ENHRY, CDR2 SYGVKD. V lost 8 bases to trimming and J lost 4 bases; unmatched junction nucleotides: 8. This CDR3 reads CAIGGQGQGTEAFF. The CDR3, as DNA: TGTGCCATCGGGGGACAGGGACAAGGCACTGAAGCTTTCTTT.

The V and J genes are TRBV30 and TRBJ2-4, with D unresolved. Germline V gene sequence: CDR1 GTSNPN, CDR2 SVGIG (reference sequence). The CDR3 covers 12 residues. Between the trimmed V and J ends, which lost 0 bases and 6 bases, there was a span of 6 bases. CDR3 sequence reads: CAWSVAGNIQYF. In nucleotides, the CDR3 is TGTGCCTGGAGTGTAGCAGGAAACATTCAGTACTTC.

The CDR3 spells CASSYTDAYEQYF. In DNA form, the CDR3 reads TGTGCCAGCAGCTATACAGACGCCTACGAGCAGTACTTC. The chain uses TRBV11-2 and TRBJ2-7; D gene unclear. V lost 4 bases, J lost 2 bases, and 9 bases lay in between. The CDR3 is made up of 13 amino acids. Looked up from germline, CDR1 is SGHAT and CDR2 is FQNNGV.

The V and J genes are TRBV14 and TRBJ1-2; unclear D gene. The germline V and J ends were trimmed by 4 bases and 1 base, with 10 bases remaining between them. Germline values: CDR1 SGHDN, CDR2 FVKESK. The CDR3 contains 14 residues. The DNA of the CDR3 is TGTGCCAGCAGCCCTAGCGCCAGTAACTATGGCTACACCTTC. It yields the protein CASSPSASNYGYTF.

This chain links TRBV7-9 with TRBJ1-3; no firm D call. The length of the CDR3 is 14 residues. V lost 2 bases to trimming and J lost 1 base, with 6 bases between them. In germline, CDR1 is SEHNR, CDR2 FQNEAQ (reference sequence). CDR3: CASSLLGSGNTIYF. For the CDR3, the DNA is TGTGCCAGCAGCTTACTGGGGTCTGGAAACACCATATATTTT.

This clone was detected only a few times. This chain connects TRBV6-6 to TRBJ1-5; D remains ambiguous. Trimming removed 6 bases at V and 5 bases at J, with 5 bases between. CDR3 length: 11 residues. Germline V gene sequence: CDR1 MNHNY, CDR2 SVGAGI (reference sequence). The CDR3 protein is CASSIDQPQHF. DNA for the CDR3: TGTGCCAGCAGCATTGATCAGCCCCAGCATTTT.

The V and J genes are TRBV18 and TRBJ2-1, with D tentatively TRBD1 or TRBD2 (6 bases each). The CDR3 loop spans 15 amino acids. V lost 3 bases and J lost 2, with 11 bases in between. CDR1 is KGHSH, CDR2 LQKENI, per germline. The CDR3 loop is CASSPRGAPYNEQFF. CDR3 DNA sequence: TGTGCCAGCTCACCGAGGGGGGCTCCCTACAATGAGCAGTTCTTC.

This chain links TRBV6-5 with TRBJ2-1; 12 bases align to TRBD2. The CDR3 runs 16 residues. The germline V gene has CDR1 MNHEY and CDR2 SVGAGI. V was pared by 4 bases and J by 4 bases, with 5 bases of the junction left unmatched. The CDR3 here is CASSSETSGGYNEQFF. As DNA, the CDR3 is TGTGCCAGCAGTTCCGAGACTAGCGGGGGTTACAATGAGCAGTTCTTC.

The chain links TRBV14 to TRBJ2-1; D ambiguous. Trimming removed 0 bases at V and 8 bases at J, with 11 bases between. The germline V gene encodes CDR1 SGHDN and CDR2 FVKESK. The CDR3 is made up of 14 amino acids. The chain's CDR3 is CASSQDPFLDEQFF. The DNA for the CDR3 is TGTGCCAGCAGCCAAGATCCGTTCCTGGATGAGCAGTTCTTC.